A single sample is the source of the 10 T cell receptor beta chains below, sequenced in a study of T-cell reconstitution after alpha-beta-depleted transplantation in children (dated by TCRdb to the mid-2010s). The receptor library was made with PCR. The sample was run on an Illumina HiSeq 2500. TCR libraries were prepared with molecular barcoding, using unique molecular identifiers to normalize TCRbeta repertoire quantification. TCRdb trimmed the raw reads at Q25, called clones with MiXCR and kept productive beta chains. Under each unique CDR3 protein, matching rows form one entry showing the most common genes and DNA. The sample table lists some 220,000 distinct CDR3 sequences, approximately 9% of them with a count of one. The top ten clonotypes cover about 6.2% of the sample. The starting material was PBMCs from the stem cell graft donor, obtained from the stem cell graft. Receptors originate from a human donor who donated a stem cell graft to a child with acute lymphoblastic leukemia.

CDR3 loop: CASSEDGPAGGTEAFF. CDR3 in DNA: TGCGCCAGCAGTGAAGATGGGCCAGCGGGAGGCACTGAAGCTTTCTTT. The chain couples TRBV10-1 to TRBJ1-1; no clear D gene. Trimming stripped 3 bases from V and 4 bases from J, with 18 bases between. Per germline, CDR1 WNHNN and CDR2 SYGVQD (reference sequence). This CDR3 is 16 amino acids long.

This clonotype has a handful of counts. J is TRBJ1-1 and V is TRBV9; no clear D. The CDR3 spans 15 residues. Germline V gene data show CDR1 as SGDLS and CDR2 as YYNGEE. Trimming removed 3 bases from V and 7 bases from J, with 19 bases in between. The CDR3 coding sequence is TGTGCCAGCAGCGGGCAGACCTCGAGGGTTGATGAAGCTTTCTTT. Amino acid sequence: CASSGQTSRVDEAFF.

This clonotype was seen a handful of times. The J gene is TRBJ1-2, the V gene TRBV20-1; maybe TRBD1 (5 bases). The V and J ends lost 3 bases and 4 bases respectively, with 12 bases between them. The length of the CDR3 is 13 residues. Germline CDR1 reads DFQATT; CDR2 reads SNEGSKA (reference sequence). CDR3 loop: CSASGGITYGYTF. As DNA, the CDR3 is TGCAGTGCTAGTGGGGGGATCACCTATGGCTACACCTTC.

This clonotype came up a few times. Here the CDR3 reads CASRPPGTGTGTQYF. The CDR3 coding sequence is TGTGCCAGCAGGCCTCCCGGGACAGGGACAGGGACCCAGTACTTC. The chain uses TRBV6-2 or TRBV6-3 and TRBJ2-5; 9 nucleotides line up with TRBD1. Looked up from germline, CDR1 is MNHEY and CDR2 is SVGEGT. The CDR3 totals 15 residues. The V and J ends lost 6 bases and 7 bases, in that order; junction bases with no gene match: 12.

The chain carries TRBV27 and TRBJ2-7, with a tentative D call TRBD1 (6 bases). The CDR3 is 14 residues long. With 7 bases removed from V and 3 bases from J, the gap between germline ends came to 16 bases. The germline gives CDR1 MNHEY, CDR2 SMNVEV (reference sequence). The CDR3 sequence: CASNRRGYGYEQYF. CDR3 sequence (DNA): TGTGCCAGCAACAGAAGGGGGTACGGCTACGAGCAGTACTTC.

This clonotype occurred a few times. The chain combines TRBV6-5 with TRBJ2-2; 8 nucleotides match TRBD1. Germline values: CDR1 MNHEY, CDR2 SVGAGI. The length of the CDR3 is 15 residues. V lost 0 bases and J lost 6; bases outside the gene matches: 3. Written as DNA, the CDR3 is TGTGCCAGCAGTTACTCGTTACAGGGGGCCGGGGAGCTGTTTTTT. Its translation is CASSYSLQGAGELFF.

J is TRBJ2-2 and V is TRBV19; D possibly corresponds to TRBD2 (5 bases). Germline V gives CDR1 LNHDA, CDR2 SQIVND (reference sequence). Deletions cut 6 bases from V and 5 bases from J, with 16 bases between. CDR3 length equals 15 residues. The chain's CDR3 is CASRPPGLRTGELFF. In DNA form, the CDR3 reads TGTGCCAGTAGGCCCCCCGGACTTAGAACCGGGGAGCTGTTTTTT.

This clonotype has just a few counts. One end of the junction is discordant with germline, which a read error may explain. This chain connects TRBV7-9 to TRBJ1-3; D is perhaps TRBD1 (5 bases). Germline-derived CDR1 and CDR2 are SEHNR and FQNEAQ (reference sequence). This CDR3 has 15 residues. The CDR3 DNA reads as TGTTCCAGCAGCTTTGGTCCGGGGCACGGAAACACCATATATTTT. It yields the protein CSSSFGPGHGNTIYF. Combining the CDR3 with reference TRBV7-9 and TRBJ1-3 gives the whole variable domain DTGVSQNPRHKITKRGQNVTFRCDPISEHNRLYWYRQTLGQGPEFLTYFQNEAQLEKSRLLSDRFSAERPKGSFSTLEIQRTEQGDSAMYLCSSSFGPGHGNTIYFGEGSWLTVV.

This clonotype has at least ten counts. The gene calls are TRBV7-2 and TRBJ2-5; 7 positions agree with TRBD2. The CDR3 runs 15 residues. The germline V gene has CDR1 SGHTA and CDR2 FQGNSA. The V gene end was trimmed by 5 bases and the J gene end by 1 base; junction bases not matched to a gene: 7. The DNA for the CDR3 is TGTGCCAGCAGCAGAATGACTAGCTTCCAAGAGACCCAGTACTTC. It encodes CASSRMTSFQETQYF.

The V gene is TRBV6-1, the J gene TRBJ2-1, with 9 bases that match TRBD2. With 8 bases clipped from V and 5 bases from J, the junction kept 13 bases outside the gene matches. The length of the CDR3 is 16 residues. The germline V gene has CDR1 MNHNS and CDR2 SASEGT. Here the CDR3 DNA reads TGTGCCAGCTTTTGGGCGGGGGGGAACCAAAACAATGAGCAGTTCTTC. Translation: CASFWAGGNQNNEQFF.